This entry lists 15 T cell receptor beta chains sequenced from one sample in a study of CD8 T cells in ankylosing spondylitis. TCRdb called the 5' RACE reads again in MiXCR, with one record for every CDR3 protein. The repertoire holds approximately 150,000 distinct CDR3 sequences, with roughly 18% as singletons. Regarding the study as a whole: What appeared characteristic of ankylosing spondylitis blood was a TCR beta motif of fewer than ten highly homologous variants.

What these receptors recognize is not known. The sample consisted of blood, either unsorted or a sorted T cell fraction (not recorded which). Every receptor here comes from a male donor with ankylosing spondylitis.

The V and J genes are TRBV9 and TRBJ1-3; D is ambiguous. The CDR3 totals 14 residues. The germline V and J ends were trimmed by 0 bases and 4 bases, with 8 bases remaining between them. Germline values: CDR1 SGDLS, CDR2 YYNGEE. The CDR3 reads CASSVDGVGNTIYF. In nucleotides, the CDR3 is TGTGCCAGCAGCGTAGACGGGGTCGGAAACACCATATATTTT.

This clonotype was detected a few times. This chain uses TRBV3-1 with TRBJ2-1; D is ambiguous. Between the trimmed V and J ends, which lost 4 bases and 7 bases, there was a span of 14 bases. Germline CDR1 reads LGHDT; CDR2 reads YNNKEL (reference sequence). The CDR3 loop spans 14 amino acids. CDR3 residues: CASSPTGLGNEQFF. The CDR3 region has the DNA TGTGCCAGCAGCCCCACCGGATTAGGGAATGAGCAGTTCTTC.

This clonotype was found many times. The rearrangement joins TRBV28 to TRBJ1-2; 10 bases are a match to TRBD1. This CDR3 is built from 15 residues. V lost 4 bases, J lost 2 bases, and 4 bases stayed unmatched. Germline-derived CDR1 and CDR2 are MDHEN and SYDVKM. This chain's CDR3 is CASSSTGGWNYGYTF. The CDR3 nucleotides read TGTGCCAGCAGTTCGACAGGGGGCTGGAACTATGGCTACACCTTC.

Ten or more counts support this clonotype. The CDR3 region is CASSLPYANEQFF. DNA of the CDR3: TGTGCCAGCAGTTTACCCTACGCGAATGAGCAGTTCTTC. The chain joins TRBV27 to TRBJ2-1; D remains ambiguous. This CDR3 region has 13 residues. The V end was cut by 2 bases, the J end by 7 bases, with 9 bases between. Looked up from germline, CDR1 is MNHEY and CDR2 is SMNVEV (reference sequence).

This clonotype showed up just a few times. This chain uses TRBV4-3 with TRBJ2-5, with D possibly TRBD1 on 5 matching bases. The CDR3 covers 14 residues. Trimming stripped 5 bases from V and 2 bases from J, with 12 bases between. The germline CDR1 and CDR2 sequences are LGHNA and YSLEER. CDR3 DNA sequence: TGCGCCAGCAGCGCTTTGGGGCCGCAAGAGACCCAGTACTTC. Protein sequence: CASSALGPQETQYF.

This clonotype came up a few times. V gene TRBV7-8 combines with J gene TRBJ1-1, with no clear D. Germline-derived CDR1 and CDR2 are SGHVS and FQNEAQ. The CDR3 is 14 residues long. With 2 bases removed from V and 3 bases from J, the gap between germline ends came to 10 bases. CDR3 DNA: TGTGCCAGCAGCTTATCTGCTCCTTACACTGAAGCTTTCTTT. It translates to CASSLSAPYTEAFF. The complete variable domain, with remaining parts taken from reference TRBV7-8 and TRBJ1-1, reads GAGVSQSPRYKVAKRGQDVALRCDPISGHVSLFWYQQALGQGPEFLTYFQNEAQLDKSGLPSDRFFAERPEGSVSTLKIQRTQQEDSAVYLCASSLSAPYTEAFFGQGTRLTVV.

The rearrangement joins TRBV7-2 to TRBJ2-1; TRBD2 matches at 8 bases. CDR1 and CDR2 (germline): SGHTA, FQGNSA. V was clipped by 5 bases and J by 7 bases; unmatched bases: 10. The CDR3 covers 15 residues. CDR3 DNA: TGTGCCAGCAGCGAGACTAGCGAGCCCTTTAATGAGCAGTTCTTC. Protein product: CASSETSEPFNEQFF.

This clonotype was seen a few times. The chain links TRBV5-1 to TRBJ2-7, with D possibly matching TRBD2 (5 bases). V dropped 6 bases and J dropped 3 bases, with 16 bases sitting between them. Germline assignment: CDR1 SGHRS and CDR2 YFSETQ. The CDR3 runs 14 residues. The CDR3 DNA sequence: TGCGCCAGCACAGCCGAGGGAACCTTCTACGAGCAGTACTTC. Residues: CASTAEGTFYEQYF.

The table lists this clonotype with a few counts. The chain couples TRBV28 to TRBJ2-7; D is ambiguous. The V gene's germline CDR1 is MDHEN and CDR2 SYDVKM. Trimming pared 4 bases from V and 3 bases from J, leaving 13 bases between. The CDR3 length is 14 residues. The chain's CDR3 is CASSSGRILYEQYF. CDR3 in DNA: TGTGCCAGCAGTTCCGGACGGATACTCTACGAGCAGTACTTC.

V and J are TRBV29-1 and TRBJ2-5; D unresolved. CDR3 length: 13 amino acids. V lost 7 bases to trimming and J lost 5 bases, with 17 bases between them. CDR1 and CDR2 from the germline V gene are SQVTM and ANQGSEA. In nucleotides, the CDR3 is TGCAGCGCCGCCCGGCCGCTCCTCGAGACCCAGTACTTC. Translated, it gives CSAARPLLETQYF.

V usage is TRBV6-5 and J usage is TRBJ2-1; D may be TRBD2 (5 bases). The germline CDR1 and CDR2 sequences are MNHEY and SVGAGI. Deletions cut 6 bases from V and 4 bases from J, with 13 bases between. The CDR3 is 14 amino acids. The CDR3 sequence: CASSPLDQYNEQFF. CDR3 nucleotides: TGTGCCAGCAGCCCACTAGACCAGTACAATGAGCAGTTCTTC.

V is TRBV27 and J is TRBJ1-5; D gene uncertain. Trimming took off 5 bases at V and 6 bases at J, with 14 bases between the two ends. Germline V gene data show CDR1 as MNHEY and CDR2 as SMNVEV (reference sequence). The CDR3 sequence is 14 residues long. DNA for the CDR3: TGTGCCAGCAGTCTTACCGTGGATAGTCAGCCCCAGCATTTT. This codes for CASSLTVDSQPQHF.

The table lists this clonotype with a few counts. The rearrangement uses TRBV5-1 and TRBJ2-5, with TRBD2 identical over 10 bases. The CDR3 length is 15 residues. From germline, CDR1 is SGHRS and CDR2 YFSETQ. With V trimmed by 0 bases and J by 5 bases, 4 bases remained unmatched. CDR3 protein: CASSLDSGRIETQYF. The CDR3 coding sequence is TGCGCCAGCAGCTTGGATAGCGGGAGGATCGAGACCCAGTACTTC.

This clonotype was seen a few times. The CDR3 DNA sequence: TGTGCCAGCAGTGAAGGGCAGGGGGTATTGGACAATGAGCAGTTCTTC. Amino acids: CASSEGQGVLDNEQFF. The J gene is TRBJ2-1, the V gene TRBV2, with TRBD1 matching over 7 bases. The CDR3 is 16 residues long. Germline CDR1 SNHLY, CDR2 FYNNEI. With V trimmed by 1 base and J by 5 bases, 8 bases remained unmatched.

This clonotype has more than one count but fewer than ten. The genes are TRBV3-1 and TRBJ1-1; D is ambiguous. Deletions cut 0 bases from V and 3 bases from J, with 8 bases between. Germline V gene sequence: CDR1 LGHDT, CDR2 YNNKEL (reference sequence). This CDR3 is built from 14 residues. The CDR3 here is CASSQDRGYTEAFF. The CDR3 DNA is TGTGCCAGCAGCCAAGATCGGGGTTACACTGAAGCTTTCTTT.